What follows describes a single TCR beta chain. What it binds is not known. The record originates from a study of cytomegalovirus exposure and HLA in healthy donors. 13 Jbeta primers and 60 Vbeta primers were used for the PCR. The table came from immunoSEQ multiplex PCR; TCRdb's copy has only in-frame clones and leaves some out. Of around 94,000 clones in the sample, 77% are singletons; the top ten hold around a tenth. Findings and limits, study-wide: Altogether, some 160 TCR beta chains were recorded as cytomegalovirus-associated.

The source is a male donor in good health and CMV-seropositive. The specimen was PBMCs.

Here the CDR3 DNA reads TGTGCCACCAGGGACAGACAGGGGGGGGCAGATACGCAGTATTTT. Residues: CATRDRQGGADTQYF. The rearrangement uses TRBV27 and TRBJ2-3; 9 nucleotides match TRBD1. This CDR3 has 15 amino acids. The V gene's germline CDR1 is MNHEY and CDR2 SMNVEV (reference sequence). The V gene end was trimmed by 10 bases and the J gene end by 4 bases; junction bases not matched to a gene: 12.